Listed below are T cell receptor beta chains from one sample, sequenced in a study of T cell responses to AZD1222 COVID-19 vaccine. Generated by immunoSEQ multiplex PCR, the TCRdb table keeps only in-frame clones and is missing some. The sample contains more than 150,000 clones, approximately 90% of which appear only once. The sample was peripheral blood, taken on day 0 of AZD1222 vaccination. The receptors stem from an adult in good health. The CDR3 runs from the conserved cysteine through the conserved F or W. The D gene is left open where the match is weak. Rows may omit the clone size; those that give it use once, few, many or a size class.

D	size	J	V	CDR3	DNA
TRBD1	.	TRBJ1-2	TRBV2	CASSSNRGHYGYTF	TGTGCCAGCAGTTCGAACAGGGGACACTATGGCTACACCTTC
TRBD1	.	TRBJ1-2	TRBV3-1/TRBV3-2	CASSQGDSPYGYTF	TGTGCCAGCAGCCAAGGGGACAGCCCATATGGCTACACCTTC
TRBD2	.	TRBJ2-1	TRBV18	CASSPMRESIEQFF	TGTGCCAGCTCACCGATGCGGGAGAGCATTGAGCAGTTCTTC
TRBD1	.	TRBJ2-7	TRBV6-6	CASRRRDRVYEQYF	TGTGCCAGCAGGCGGCGGGACAGGGTCTACGAGCAGTACTTC
.	.	TRBJ2-3	TRBV2	CASSDNREDTQYF	TGTGCCAGCAGTGATAACAGAGAAGATACGCAGTATTTT
.	.	TRBJ2-2	TRBV11-2	CASSLGAGHTGELFF	TGTGCCAGCAGCTTAGGGGCAGGTCATACCGGGGAGCTGTTTTTT
.	.	TRBJ2-5	TRBV20-1	CSARDKETQYF	TGCAGTGCTAGGGACAAGGAGACCCAGTACTTC
TRBD1	.	TRBJ2-7	TRBV3-1/TRBV3-2	CASSQGQGAGEQYF	TGTGCCAGCAGCCAAGGCCAGGGGGCGGGTGAGCAGTACTTC
.	.	TRBJ2-7	TRBV6-5	CASSRVPTSYEQYF	TGTGCCAGCAGTAGAGTACCGACATCTTACGAGCAGTACTTC
.	.	TRBJ1-4	TRBV27	CASSSRLGANEKLFF	TGTGCCAGCAGTTCTCGACTGGGAGCTAATGAAAAACTGTTTTTT
TRBD2	.	TRBJ2-3	TRBV7-9	CASSLFGAGTSTDTQYF	TGTGCCAGCAGCTTATTTGGAGCGGGAACTAGCACAGATACGCAGTATTTT
.	.	TRBJ2-5	TRBV2	CASSVPYWTELGETQYF	TGTGCCAGCAGTGTACCTTACTGGACCGAACTAGGGGAGACCCAGTACTTC
TRBD1	.	TRBJ1-2	TRBV30	CAWSWGDRGTGYTF	TGTGCCTGGAGTTGGGGGGACAGGGGTACGGGCTACACCTTC
.	.	TRBJ2-1	TRBV6-1	CASSEMGPPNEQFF	TGTGCCAGCAGTGAGATGGGGCCTCCGAATGAGCAGTTCTTC
TRBD1	.	TRBJ1-2	TRBV6-2/TRBV6-3	CASSQSHRGNGYTF	TGTGCCAGCAGTCAGTCGCACAGGGGAAATGGCTACACCTTC
TRBD2	once	TRBJ2-1	TRBV18	CASSPNYPGAGGSNEQFF	TGTGCCAGCTCACCGAATTATCCAGGAGCGGGAGGGAGTAATGAGCAGTTCTTC
.	.	TRBJ1-4	TRBV18	CASSLEGGEKLFF	TGTGCCAGCTCACTGGAGGGGGGAGAAAAACTGTTTTTT
TRBD1	.	TRBJ2-7	TRBV5-6	CASSLAGTGSYEQYF	TGTGCCAGCAGCTTAGCCGGGACAGGGTCCTACGAGCAGTACTTC
TRBD2	.	TRBJ2-5	TRBV7-2	CASSFGGAEQETQYF	TGTGCCAGCAGCTTCGGGGGGGCGGAACAAGAGACCCAGTACTTC
TRBD2	.	TRBJ2-7	TRBV7-6	CASSLGLAGPYEQYF	TGTGCCAGCAGCTTAGGACTAGCGGGGCCCTACGAGCAGTACTTC
.	.	TRBJ1-2	TRBV10-3	CAISETSNYGYTF	TGTGCCATCAGTGAAACATCTAACTATGGCTACACCTTC
.	once	TRBJ1-5	TRBV6-1	CASSEAGRKEEPQHF	TGTGCCAGCAGTGAAGCGGGCAGAAAGGAGGAGCCCCAGCATTTT
.	once	TRBJ1-6	TRBV4-1	CASSVSERRNNSPLHF	TGCGCCAGCAGCGTATCGGAGCGTAGGAACAATTCACCCCTCCACTTT
TRBD2	.	TRBJ2-7	TRBV5-1	CASSFNPIAGGPGEQYF	TGCGCCAGCAGCTTTAACCCCATCGCGGGGGGGCCTGGAGAGCAGTACTTC
.	.	TRBJ1-2	TRBV6-5	CASSYVDSSGYTF	TGTGCCAGCAGTTACGTGGACAGTAGTGGCTACACCTTC
.	.	TRBJ2-2	TRBV14	CASSLSGLAGELFF	TGTGCCAGCAGCCTTTCCGGGTTGGCCGGGGAGCTGTTTTTT
TRBD1	.	TRBJ1-2	TRBV7-2	CASSKEKGTGYGYTF	TGTGCCAGCAGCAAAGAAAAAGGGACAGGGTATGGCTACACCTTC
.	.	TRBJ1-4	TRBV30	CAWSVLGDGNEKLFF	TGTGCCTGGAGTGTACTAGGGGACGGTAATGAAAAACTGTTTTTT
.	few	TRBJ1-2	TRBV5-1	CASSLAPSGGYTF	TGCGCCAGCAGCTTGGCCCCTAGTGGCGGCTACACCTTC
TRBD1	.	TRBJ1-2	TRBV28	CASSSQETGGYGYTF	TGTGCCAGCAGTTCCCAAGAAACAGGGGGCTATGGCTACACCTTC
TRBD2	.	TRBJ2-3	TRBV2	CASGDEGRGVTGTSGTDTQYF	TGTGCCAGCGGCGATGAGGGGCGGGGGGTAACCGGGACTAGCGGCACAGATACGCAGTATTTT
TRBD1	.	TRBJ2-7	TRBV6-5	CARRGQGAYEQYF	TGTGCCAGGAGGGGACAGGGGGCCTACGAGCAGTACTTC
.	.	TRBJ2-1	TRBV5-1	CASSGRTNEQFF	TGCGCCAGCAGCGGAAGGACGAATGAGCAGTTCTTC
.	.	TRBJ1-6	TRBV2	CASTWRNSPLHF	TGTGCCAGCACGTGGAGAAATTCACCCCTCCACTTT
.	.	TRBJ2-7	TRBV6-2/TRBV6-3	CASSFTYEQYF	TGTGCCAGCAGCTTTACCTACGAGCAGTACTTC
.	.	TRBJ1-2	TRBV7-9	CASSLHRITMGYTF	TGTGCCAGCAGCTTGCACAGGATAACTATGGGCTACACCTTC
.	.	TRBJ1-2	TRBV7-2	CASSLGMGGPNYGYTF	TGTGCCAGCAGCTTAGGGATGGGGGGACCTAACTATGGCTACACCTTC
.	.	TRBJ1-3	TRBV3-1/TRBV3-2	CASSQLGAAGNTIYF	TGTGCCAGCAGCCAACTAGGGGCAGCGGGAAACACCATATATTTT
.	.	TRBJ2-7	TRBV19	CASKLAHSGPHSYEQYF	TGTGCCAGTAAGCTGGCTCATTCGGGCCCCCATTCCTACGAGCAGTACTTC
.	.	TRBJ2-7	TRBV27	CASSLPALSYEQYF	TGTGCCAGCAGTTTACCCGCCCTCTCCTACGAGCAGTACTTC
TRBD1	.	TRBJ1-3	TRBV7-2	CASSPGQGRNTIYF	TGTGCCAGCAGCCCGGGACAGGGTAGAAACACCATATATTTT
TRBD1	.	TRBJ2-7	TRBV7-9	CASSLGTGYEQYF	TGTGCCAGCAGCTTAGGGACAGGGTACGAGCAGTACTTC
.	.	TRBJ2-7	TRBV7-9	CASSIGGSESYEQYF	TGTGCCAGCAGCATAGGTGGTAGCGAGTCCTACGAGCAGTACTTC
TRBD1	.	TRBJ1-2	TRBV15	CATSRERQGGYTF	TGTGCCACCAGCAGAGAACGACAGGGTGGCTACACCTTC
TRBD2	once	TRBJ2-3	TRBV9	CASSTGLAGGVADTQYF	TGTGCCAGCAGCACGGGACTAGCGGGAGGAGTTGCAGATACGCAGTATTTT
.	.	TRBJ2-7	TRBV7-2	CASSLALGGRVREQYF	TGTGCCAGCAGCTTAGCGTTGGGGGGCAGGGTGCGCGAGCAGTACTTC
TRBD1	.	TRBJ2-7	TRBV6-6	CASSYTGTGGYEQYF	TGTGCCAGCAGTTACACCGGGACAGGGGGCTACGAGCAGTACTTC
.	.	TRBJ1-2	TRBV7-9	CASSLEGNYGYTF	TGTGCCAGCAGCTTAGAGGGTAACTATGGCTACACCTTC
TRBD2	.	TRBJ2-3	TRBV2	CASSETSARTDTQYF	TGTGCCAGCAGCGAAACTAGCGCGCGCACAGATACGCAGTATTTT
TRBD1	once	TRBJ1-1	TRBV12-3/TRBV12-4	CASSGDRGMAFF	TGTGCCAGCAGCGGTGACAGGGGCATGGCTTTCTTT
TRBD2	.	TRBJ2-7	TRBV10-1	CASSESNIAGGNYEQYF	TGCGCCAGCAGTGAGTCCAACATAGCGGGGGGAAACTACGAGCAGTACTTC
.	once	TRBJ2-7	TRBV4-1	CASSPKTKDTYEQYF	TGCGCCAGCAGCCCTAAGACAAAGGATACCTACGAGCAGTACTTC
.	.	TRBJ1-3	TRBV6-5	CASSYQGTAVGTIYF	TGTGCCAGCAGTTATCAGGGGACCGCAGTAGGCACCATATATTTT
.	.	TRBJ2-5	TRBV28	CASSLLRGRDLEETQYF	TGTGCCAGCAGTTTACTGAGGGGCCGGGATTTGGAAGAGACCCAGTACTTC
.	.	TRBJ1-1	TRBV28	CASARGWGNTEAFF	TGTGCCAGCGCAAGGGGGTGGGGGAACACTGAAGCTTTCTTT